The clone carrying this TCR beta chain was seen a handful of times. The same CDR3 can be traced to other DNA sequences in this sample. Per the study methods: Scientists estimated how many nucleated cells there were by amplifying reference gene primers. The method was immunoSEQ multiplex PCR; TCRdb's version includes in-frame clones alone and lacks a portion of them. V and J calls and clone size are as listed in that table; D and trimming were resolved from the DNA. Here the sample spans 150,000 or so clones, roughly four fifths being singletons. The sample comes from a study of blood T cell repertoires in COVID-19. Study details: Samples taken during acute and convalescent COVID-19 were collected in the United States, Italy and Spain.

CDR3 length: 13 amino acids. Trimming removed 5 bases from V and 5 bases from J; junction bases left unmatched: 3. Material: peripheral blood. The receptor was derived from a man in his fifties or sixties with active or convalescent COVID-19. V usage is TRBV12-3 or TRBV12-4 and J usage is TRBJ1-5; 7 positions match TRBD1. This CDR3 reads CASSPDRDQPQHF. The CDR3 DNA is TGTGCCAGCAGTCCTGACAGGGATCAGCCCCAGCATTTT.